This T cell receptor beta chain stems from a study of a mutant IDH1 vaccine in newly diagnosed glioma. About the research overall: Eight vaccine injections were given to patients in weeks 1, 3, 5, 7, 11, 15, 19 and 23. Vaccine administration was initiated 4-6 weeks following radiotherapy alone, or with temozolomide cycles. Treated patients, 62.5% male and roughly 40% female, averaged about 40 years of age.

Germline values: CDR1 SGHRS, CDR2 YFSETQ. This CDR3 is 15 amino acids long. Germline trimming cut 0 bases from V and 9 bases from J; bases unmatched to any gene: 5. Time point: week 11, during vaccination. Topical imiquimod was applied with each vaccine dose, which held 300 ug of mutant IDH1 20-mer peptide. About this clone: Its cognate antigen is unknown.

Produced via immunoSEQ multiplex PCR; TCRdb's table is partial and in-frame only. The profile covers about 110,000 clones, with 85% to 90% appearing a single time and under 0.8% taken by the ten largest. The sample in question was PBMCs, obtained from a glioma patient whose treatment included an IDH1 peptide vaccine. This clonotype originated in a woman aged 45-65 years with glioma. This chain connects TRBV5-1 to TRBJ2-1; 11 bases are shared with TRBD2. The CDR3 region has the DNA TGCGCCAGCAGCTTGGCGGTAGCGGGAGGGAGTGAGCAGTTCTTC. Its translation: CASSLAVAGGSEQFF.